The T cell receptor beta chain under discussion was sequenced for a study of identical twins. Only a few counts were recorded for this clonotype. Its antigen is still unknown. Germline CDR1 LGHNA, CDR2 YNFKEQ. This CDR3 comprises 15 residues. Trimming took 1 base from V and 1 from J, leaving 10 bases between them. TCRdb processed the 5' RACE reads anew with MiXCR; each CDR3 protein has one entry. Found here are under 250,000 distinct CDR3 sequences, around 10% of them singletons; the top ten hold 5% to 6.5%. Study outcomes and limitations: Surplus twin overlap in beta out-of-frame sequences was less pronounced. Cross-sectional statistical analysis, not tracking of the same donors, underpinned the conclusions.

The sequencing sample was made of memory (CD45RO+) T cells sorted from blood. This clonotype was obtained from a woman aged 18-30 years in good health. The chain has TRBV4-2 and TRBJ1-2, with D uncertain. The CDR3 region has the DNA TGTGCCAGCAGCCAAGGGCAGGTCCTTAACTATGGCTACACCTTC. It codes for CASSQGQVLNYGYTF.